Sequencing of this T cell receptor beta chain was carried out in a study of immune evolution from preneoplasia to lung adenocarcinoma. Study-wide points: Later-stage lesions appeared to have more T cells, more diversity, less clonality.

As regards this clone: Its antigen is unknown.

Germline CDR1 is SGHNT and CDR2 is YYREEE (reference sequence). The length of the CDR3 is 16 residues. The junction had 6 bases not matched to a gene; V was cut back by 4 bases and J by 1 base. Some clones are missing from TCRdb's copy, which holds only in-frame ones; the method was immunoSEQ multiplex PCR. The top ten clones hold 2.9% of a sample with 10,000 or so clones, more than 75% of them seen once. The sequencing input was FFPE invasive lung adenocarcinoma tissue. The receptor's source is a person aged 70 to 85 with invasive lung adenocarcinoma. Some clones in this sample may be carry-over from other donors' samples. The rearrangement joins TRBV5-4 to TRBJ2-2, with TRBD1 identical over 8 bases. CDR3 bases: TGTGCCAGCAGCCCCCTGGGACAGGTGAACACCGGGGAGCTGTTTTTT. It is translated as CASSPLGQVNTGELFF.